These 15 T cell receptor beta chains originate from one sample sequenced in a study of radiotherapy plus CTLA-4 blockade in lung cancer. Libraries were prepared by immunoSEQ multiplex PCR; TCRdb keeps only in-frame clonotypes and omits some of them. The table has nearly 110,000 clones, about 83% seen once. This material consisted of peripheral blood, taken from a patient treated with radiotherapy plus ipilimumab. Every receptor here comes from a human donor with non-small cell lung cancer that progressed on radiotherapy plus ipilimumab. Some clones in this sample may be carry-over from other donors' samples.

This chain links TRBV9 with TRBJ2-3; unclear D gene. Trimming shortened V by 0 bases and J by 6 bases, and 5 bases separated the two germline ends. Germline-derived CDR1 and CDR2 are SGDLS and YYNGEE. The CDR3 is 12 amino acids. The CDR3 protein is CASSVGPDTQYF. For the CDR3, the DNA is TGTGCCAGCAGCGTAGGACCGGATACGCAGTATTTT.

This rearrangement joins TRBV6-5 to TRBJ2-7, with D unresolved. Germline values: CDR1 MNHEY, CDR2 SVGAGI. The CDR3 is made up of 11 amino acids. V lost 11 bases and J 3 bases, leaving 11 bases between the germline ends. CDR3 coding DNA: TGTGCCGCAAAGGGATTCTACGAGCAGTACTTC. Its protein is CAAKGFYEQYF.

This clone has more than one count but fewer than ten. This chain joins TRBV7-9 and TRBJ1-1; weak D call: TRBD1 (5 bases). In germline, CDR1 is SEHNR, CDR2 FQNEAQ (reference sequence). CDR3 size: 14 residues. V was pared by 3 bases and J by 3 bases, with 11 bases between. This chain's CDR3 is CASSFTGPHTEAFF. The CDR3 DNA sequence: TGTGCCAGCAGCTTCACGGGGCCCCACACTGAAGCTTTCTTT.

The J gene is TRBJ2-5, the V gene TRBV6-1; D not certain. The CDR3 has 13 amino acids. From germline, CDR1 is MNHNS and CDR2 SASEGT. The V end lost 1 base, the J end lost 5 bases, and 8 bases lay between the germline ends. CDR3 bases: TGTGCCAGCAGTGAAGGATTAGGGGAGACCCAGTACTTC. Translating it yields CASSEGLGETQYF.

The chain combines TRBV6-1 with TRBJ2-5, with D maybe TRBD1 (6 bases). CDR1 MNHNS and CDR2 SASEGT come from the germline V gene. This CDR3 spans 13 amino acids. V was clipped by 11 bases and J by 5 bases, with 18 bases between them. The CDR3 sequence is CAGTTGPRETQYF. CDR3 coding DNA: TGTGCCGGAACTACAGGGCCGAGGGAGACCCAGTACTTC.

The rearrangement uses TRBV5-1 and TRBJ2-5, with TRBD1 matching 9 bases. The J call may be faulty, since TRBJ2-7 better matches the DNA end. This CDR3 region has 15 residues. The germline gives CDR1 SGHRS, CDR2 YFSETQ. DNA of the CDR3: TGCGCCAGCAGCTTGGAGGGACAGGGTTCCTACGAGCAGTACTTC. It codes for CASSLEGQGSYEQYF.

The V and J genes are TRBV6-5 and TRBJ2-7, with D hard to call. Germline V gene data show CDR1 as MNHEY and CDR2 as SVGAGI. Between the trimmed V and J ends, which lost 3 bases and 1 base, there was a span of 7 bases. The CDR3 totals 13 residues. Here the CDR3 DNA reads TGTGCCAGCAGTTATGGGGTTTCCTACGAGCAGTACTTC. This codes for CASSYGVSYEQYF.

V and J are TRBV5-6 and TRBJ2-5; TRBD2 aligns across 11 bases. The germline gives CDR1 SGHDT, CDR2 YYEEEE. The CDR3 totals 17 residues. The V gene end was trimmed by 5 bases and the J gene end by 2 bases; junction bases not matched to a gene: 11. The CDR3 coding sequence is TGTGCCAGCAGTGATCTAGCGGGGGGTTCGTCGCAAGAGACCCAGTACTTC. Translation: CASSDLAGGSSQETQYF. The full variable domain, its missing parts supplied by reference TRBV5-6 and TRBJ2-5, is DAGVTQSPTHLIKTRGQQVTLRCSPKSGHDTVSWYQQALGQGPQFIFQYYEEEERQRGNFPDRFSGHQFPNYSSELNVNALLLGDSALYLCASSDLAGGSSQETQYFGPGTRLLVL.

The chain links TRBV11-2 to TRBJ2-4; 8 positions agree with TRBD2. The V segment lost 1 base and the J segment 7 bases; nucleotides outside the gene matches: 3. Germline V gives CDR1 SGHAT, CDR2 FQNNGV. This CDR3 region has 14 residues. The CDR3 reads CASSLGSGGNIQYF. The CDR3, as DNA: TGTGCCAGCAGCTTAGGCTCGGGGGGGAACATTCAGTACTTC.

This chain links TRBV5-1 with TRBJ2-6, with TRBD1 identical over 9 bases. Trimming removed 0 bases from V and 1 base from J; junction bases left unmatched: 2. Germline lookup yields CDR1 SGHRS and CDR2 YFSETQ. CDR3 size: 17 residues. The CDR3 coding sequence is TGCGCCAGCAGCTTGGGCGGACAGGGGTCTGGGGCCAACGTCCTGACTTTC. This gives the protein CASSLGGQGSGANVLTF.

J is TRBJ2-1 and V is TRBV7-9, with D possibly TRBD2 on 5 matching bases. With 8 bases removed from V and 0 bases from J, the gap between germline ends came to 14 bases. There are 15 residues in the CDR3. CDR1 and CDR2 from the germline V gene are SEHNR and FQNEAQ (reference sequence). The CDR3 DNA follows: TGTGCCAGCCTCCCGATTGGGAGCTCCTACAATGAGCAGTTCTTC. It codes for CASLPIGSSYNEQFF. The full variable domain, in which reference TRBV7-9 and TRBJ2-1 provide the parts outside the CDR3, is DTGVSQNPRHKITKRGQNVTFRCDPISEHNRLYWYRQTLGQGPEFLTYFQNEAQLEKSRLLSDRFSAERPKGSFSTLEIQRTEQGDSAMYLCASLPIGSSYNEQFFGPGTRLTVL.

The CDR3 sequence: CASSQGEGLNEKLFF. Here the CDR3 DNA reads TGTGCCAGCAGCCAGGGGGAGGGGTTAAATGAAAAACTGTTTTTT. V and J are TRBV28 and TRBJ1-4; TRBD1 agrees at 7 bases. CDR1 is MDHEN and CDR2 is SYDVKM in the germline V gene. V lost 6 bases to trimming and J lost 5 bases; unmatched junction nucleotides: 9. The CDR3 covers 15 residues.

The sample holds one count of this clone. CDR3 DNA: TGTGCCAGCAGCGTAGATAAAGATACGCAGTATTTT. Encoded protein: CASSVDKDTQYF. The chain joins TRBV9 to TRBJ2-3; the D is unclear. Trimming cost V 0 bases and J 5 bases, with 4 bases left between them. The germline V gene has CDR1 SGDLS and CDR2 YYNGEE. CDR3 size: 12 residues.

The chain combines TRBV28 with TRBJ1-4; 11 bases are a match to TRBD1. CDR3 length: 17 residues. The V and J ends lost 6 bases and 6 bases, in that order; junction bases with no gene match: 12. Germline CDR1 and CDR2: MDHEN and SYDVKM. The CDR3 DNA follows: TGTGCCAGCAGAGCCGGGACAGGGGGAGGTTGGGATGAAAAACTGTTTTTT. Translating gives CASRAGTGGGWDEKLFF.

This chain connects TRBV7-2 to TRBJ2-1; maybe TRBD1 (5 bases). V was trimmed by 5 bases and J by 3 bases, leaving 14 bases between them. Germline values: CDR1 SGHTA, CDR2 FQGNSA. The CDR3 extends over 15 amino acids. In DNA form, the CDR3 reads TGTGCCAGCAGCCCCCCAGGGTCCCTCTACAATGAGCAGTTCTTC. Its translation is CASSPPGSLYNEQFF. The whole variable domain, filled in from reference TRBV7-2 and TRBJ2-1, reads GAGVSQSPSNKVTEKGKDVELRCDPISGHTALYWYRQSLGQGLEFLIYFQGNSAPDKSGLPSDRFSAERTGGSVSTLTIQRTQQEDSAVYLCASSPPGSLYNEQFFGPGTRLTVL.